The clone carrying this T cell receptor beta chain is a singleton in its sample. Data came from immunoSEQ multiplex PCR; TCRdb stores just in-frame clones and leaves some out. The top ten clones hold more than 2% of a sample with 250,000 to 350,000 clones, roughly 87% of them seen once. The V gene end was trimmed by 0 bases and the J gene end by 2 bases; junction bases not matched to a gene: 3. The CDR3 consists of 17 residues. Germline V gene sequence: CDR1 SGHRS, CDR2 YFSETQ. This record comes from a study of blood T cell repertoires in COVID-19. This rearrangement joins TRBV5-1 to TRBJ2-1, with 12 bases lining up with TRBD2. What was sequenced was peripheral blood. The receptor's source is a man aged 18-30 years with active or convalescent COVID-19. For the CDR3, the DNA is TGCGCCAGCAGCTTGGCCCTAGCGGGGGGGCCCTACAATGAGCAGTTCTTC. It codes for CASSLALAGGPYNEQFF.